This T cell receptor beta chain was sequenced for a study of cytomegalovirus exposure and HLA in healthy donors. Looking at the study overall: Unique TCR beta sequences numbering some 120 million came from 190 million or so T cells in an earlier analysis. Study results and limitations: The study found most TCR sequences rare, yet found some public TCRs in many donors.

A note on this clone: The antigen is undetermined.

The PCR had 60 Vbeta and 13 Jbeta primers. TCRdb keeps only in-frame clones here, not all; method: immunoSEQ multiplex PCR. The data show over 150,000 clones, 70% to 85% seen once. Sequenced input: PBMCs. The source is a woman between 25 and 40 years old in good health and CMV-seropositive.

CDR3 in amino acids: CASSSLIFDQPQHF. The CDR3 region has the DNA TGTGCCAGCAGCTCGCTAATTTTCGATCAGCCCCAGCATTTT. This chain joins TRBV7-9 and TRBJ1-5; D is unresolved. Germline CDR1 SEHNR, CDR2 FQNEAQ (reference sequence). The CDR3 has 14 residues. V dropped 4 bases and J dropped 5 bases, with 12 bases sitting between them.